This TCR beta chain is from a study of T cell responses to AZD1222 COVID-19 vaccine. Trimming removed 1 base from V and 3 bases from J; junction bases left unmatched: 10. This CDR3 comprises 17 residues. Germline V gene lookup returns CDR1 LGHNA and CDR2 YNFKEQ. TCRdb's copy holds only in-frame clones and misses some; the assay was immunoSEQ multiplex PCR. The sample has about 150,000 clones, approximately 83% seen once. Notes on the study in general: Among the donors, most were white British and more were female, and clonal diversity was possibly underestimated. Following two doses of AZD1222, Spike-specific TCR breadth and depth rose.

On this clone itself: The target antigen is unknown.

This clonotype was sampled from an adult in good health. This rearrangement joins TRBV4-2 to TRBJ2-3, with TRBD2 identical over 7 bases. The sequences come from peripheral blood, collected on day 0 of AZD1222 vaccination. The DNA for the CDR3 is TGTGCCAGCAGCCAAGGGGAACTGCGGGAGTGGACAGATACGCAGTATTTT. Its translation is CASSQGELREWTDTQYF.